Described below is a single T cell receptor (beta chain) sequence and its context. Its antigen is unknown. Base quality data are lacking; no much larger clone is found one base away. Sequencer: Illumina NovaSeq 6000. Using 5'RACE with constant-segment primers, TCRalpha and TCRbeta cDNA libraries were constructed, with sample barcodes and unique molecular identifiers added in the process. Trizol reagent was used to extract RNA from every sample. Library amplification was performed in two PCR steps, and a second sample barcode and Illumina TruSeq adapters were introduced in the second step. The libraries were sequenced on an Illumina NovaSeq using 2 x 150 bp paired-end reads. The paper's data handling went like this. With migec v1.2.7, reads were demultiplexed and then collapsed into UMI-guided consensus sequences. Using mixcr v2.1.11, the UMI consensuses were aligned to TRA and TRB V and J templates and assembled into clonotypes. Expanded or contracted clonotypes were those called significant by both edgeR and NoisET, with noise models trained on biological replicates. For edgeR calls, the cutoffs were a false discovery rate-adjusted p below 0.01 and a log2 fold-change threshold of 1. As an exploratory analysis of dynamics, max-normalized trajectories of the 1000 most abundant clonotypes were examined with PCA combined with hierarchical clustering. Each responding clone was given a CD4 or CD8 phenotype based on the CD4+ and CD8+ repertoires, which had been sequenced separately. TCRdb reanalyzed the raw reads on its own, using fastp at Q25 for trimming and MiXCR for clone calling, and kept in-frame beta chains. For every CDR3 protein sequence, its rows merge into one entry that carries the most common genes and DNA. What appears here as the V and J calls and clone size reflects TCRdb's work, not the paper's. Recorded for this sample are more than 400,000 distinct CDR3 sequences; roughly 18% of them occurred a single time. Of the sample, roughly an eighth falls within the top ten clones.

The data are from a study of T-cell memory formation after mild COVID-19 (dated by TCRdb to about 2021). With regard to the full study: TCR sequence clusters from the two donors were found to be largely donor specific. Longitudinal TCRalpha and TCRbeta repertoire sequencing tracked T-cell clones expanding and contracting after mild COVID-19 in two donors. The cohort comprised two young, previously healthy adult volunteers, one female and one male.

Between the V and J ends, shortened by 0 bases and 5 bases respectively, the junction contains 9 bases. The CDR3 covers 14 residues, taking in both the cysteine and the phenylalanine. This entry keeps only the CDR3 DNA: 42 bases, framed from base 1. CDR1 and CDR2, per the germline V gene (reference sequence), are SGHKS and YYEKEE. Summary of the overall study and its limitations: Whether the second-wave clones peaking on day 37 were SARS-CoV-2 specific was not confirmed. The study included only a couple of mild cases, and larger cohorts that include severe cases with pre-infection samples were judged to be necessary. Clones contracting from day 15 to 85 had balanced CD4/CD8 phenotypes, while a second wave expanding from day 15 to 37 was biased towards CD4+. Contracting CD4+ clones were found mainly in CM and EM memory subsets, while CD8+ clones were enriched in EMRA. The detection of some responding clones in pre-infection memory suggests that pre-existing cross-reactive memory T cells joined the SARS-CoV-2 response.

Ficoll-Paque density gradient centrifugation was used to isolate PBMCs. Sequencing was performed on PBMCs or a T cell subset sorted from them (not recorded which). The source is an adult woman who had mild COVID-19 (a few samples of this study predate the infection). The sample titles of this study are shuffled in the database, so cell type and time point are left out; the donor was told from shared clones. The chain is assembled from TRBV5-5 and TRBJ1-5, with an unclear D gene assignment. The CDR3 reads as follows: CASSLATGDQPQHF. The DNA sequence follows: TGTGCCAGCAGCTTGGCAACGGGTGATCAGCCCCAGCATTTT. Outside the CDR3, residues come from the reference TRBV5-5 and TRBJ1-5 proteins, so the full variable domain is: DAGVTQSPTHLIKTRGQQVTLRCSPISGHKSVSWYQQVLGQGPQFIFQYYEKEERGRGNFPDRFSARQFPNYSSELNVNALLLGDSALYLCASSLATGDQPQHFGDGTRLSIL.